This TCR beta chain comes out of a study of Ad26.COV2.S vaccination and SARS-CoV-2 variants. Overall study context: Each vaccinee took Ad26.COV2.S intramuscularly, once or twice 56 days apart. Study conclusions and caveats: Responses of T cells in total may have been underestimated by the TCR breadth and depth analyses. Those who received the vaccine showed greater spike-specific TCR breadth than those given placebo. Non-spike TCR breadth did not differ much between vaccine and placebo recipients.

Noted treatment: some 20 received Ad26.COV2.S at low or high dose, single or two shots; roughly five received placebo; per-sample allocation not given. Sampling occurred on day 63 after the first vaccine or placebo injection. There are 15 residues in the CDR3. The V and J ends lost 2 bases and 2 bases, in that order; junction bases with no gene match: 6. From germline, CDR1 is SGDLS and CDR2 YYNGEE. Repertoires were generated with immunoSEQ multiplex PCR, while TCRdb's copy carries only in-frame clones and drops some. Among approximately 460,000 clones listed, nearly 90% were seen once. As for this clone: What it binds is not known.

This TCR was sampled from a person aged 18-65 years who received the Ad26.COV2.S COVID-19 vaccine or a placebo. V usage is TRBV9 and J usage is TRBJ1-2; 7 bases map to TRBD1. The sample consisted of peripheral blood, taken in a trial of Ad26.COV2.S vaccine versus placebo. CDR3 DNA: TGTGCCAGCAGCGTGTACATGGGACAGAACTATGGCTACACCTTC. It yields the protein CASSVYMGQNYGYTF.